This T cell receptor beta chain was documented in a study of shared clonotypes between healthy human individuals. Overall study: Aged between 18 and 49, the donors were a couple of women and three men.

The repertoire was sequenced with immunoSEQ multiplex PCR; TCRdb's copy has only in-frame clones and lacks some. The table lists about 480,000 clones, 60% to 80% of them singletons. Per the germline V gene, CDR1 is GTSNPN and CDR2 is SVGIG (reference sequence). Unmatched junction bases numbered 12, after V lost 0 bases and J lost 12 bases. The CDR3 covers 14 residues. Unsorted samples used about 90 million PBMCs for genomic DNA. This receptor was identified in a woman in her forties in good health. Some clones in this sample may be carry-over from other donors' samples. The sequenced sample consisted of PBMCs. The genes are TRBV30 and TRBJ1-2; 8 nucleotides line up with TRBD1. For the CDR3, the DNA is TGTGCCTGGAGTGTACATCAGGGGGCGAGTGTGAACACCTTC. It specifies CAWSVHQGASVNTF.